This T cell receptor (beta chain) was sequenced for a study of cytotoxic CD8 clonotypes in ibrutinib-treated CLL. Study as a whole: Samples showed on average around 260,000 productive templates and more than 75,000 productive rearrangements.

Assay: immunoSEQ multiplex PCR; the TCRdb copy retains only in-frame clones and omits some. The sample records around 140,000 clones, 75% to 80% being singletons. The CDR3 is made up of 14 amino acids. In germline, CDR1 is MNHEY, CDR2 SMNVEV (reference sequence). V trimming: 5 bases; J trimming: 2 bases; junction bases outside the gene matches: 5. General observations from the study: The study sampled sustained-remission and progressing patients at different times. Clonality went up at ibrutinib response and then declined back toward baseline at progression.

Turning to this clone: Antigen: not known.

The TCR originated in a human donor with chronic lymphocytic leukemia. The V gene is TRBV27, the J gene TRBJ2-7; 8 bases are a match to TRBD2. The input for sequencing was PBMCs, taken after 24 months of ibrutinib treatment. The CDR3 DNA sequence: TGTGCCAGCAGTCCCCGGGGGGGGGCCTACGAGCAGTACTTC. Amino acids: CASSPRGGAYEQYF.